A single TCR beta chain is shown here with its context. Antigen: not known. Profiled with immunoSEQ multiplex PCR; TCRdb holds only in-frame clones, not every one. The sample carries about 200,000 clones, over 75% recorded once. The donors were members of the validation cohort comprising approximately 110 subjects, separate from the roughly 650-subject first cohort. Germline CDR1 and CDR2: MDHEN and SYDVKM. CDR3 length: 15 amino acids. V shed 5 bases and J 1 base; nucleotides not matched to a gene: 3. The sample originates from a study of cytomegalovirus exposure and HLA in healthy donors. The study, taken as a whole, reports: The study recorded about 150 TCR beta chains that were cytomegalovirus-associated. Cytomegalovirus status was reportedly diagnosed by the classifier with high sensitivity and specificity.

The J gene is TRBJ2-5, the V gene TRBV28, with 11 nucleotides matching TRBD2. Sequencing input: PBMCs. The TCR comes from a woman aged 18-30 years in good health and CMV-seropositive. The CDR3 coding sequence is TGTGCCAGCAGTCCACTAGCGGGAGTCCAAGAGACCCAGTACTTC. Its translation is CASSPLAGVQETQYF. The variable domain in full, completed from reference TRBV28 and TRBJ2-5, reads DVKVTQSSRYLVKRTGEKVFLECVQDMDHENMFWYRQDPGLGLRLIYFSYDVKMKEKGDIPEGYSVSREKKERFSLILESASTNQTSMYLCASSPLAGVQETQYFGPGTRLLVL.